The T cell receptor beta chain under discussion was sequenced for a study of Ad26.COV2.S vaccination and SARS-CoV-2 variants. Study-level information: Donor allocation was to the COV1001 Ad26.COV2.S trial arm. Intramuscular Ad26.COV2.S doses were given once or twice, 56 days apart.

Profiled with immunoSEQ multiplex PCR; TCRdb holds only in-frame clones, not every one. The profile shows around 300,000 clones, about nine tenths of them singletons. As to this clone: Its target is unknown.

This sample's treatment: about 20 received Ad26.COV2.S at low or high dose, single or two shots; several received placebo; per-sample allocation not given. On day 63 after the first injection, vaccine and placebo recipients gave samples. Broader study findings: TCR breadth and depth estimates may have understated total T cell responses.

This specimen was peripheral blood, taken in a trial of Ad26.COV2.S vaccine versus placebo. The sequence derives from a person between 18 and 65 years old who received the Ad26.COV2.S COVID-19 vaccine or a placebo.

The CDR3 spells CASSEAYEQYF. CDR3 DNA sequence: TGCGCCAGCAGTGAGGCGTACGAGCAGTACTTC. The V and J genes are TRBV10-2 and TRBJ2-7; D call uncertain. The CDR3 totals 11 residues. Trimming stripped 2 bases from V and 4 bases from J, with 3 bases between. Germline V gene data show CDR1 as WSHSY and CDR2 as SAAADI.